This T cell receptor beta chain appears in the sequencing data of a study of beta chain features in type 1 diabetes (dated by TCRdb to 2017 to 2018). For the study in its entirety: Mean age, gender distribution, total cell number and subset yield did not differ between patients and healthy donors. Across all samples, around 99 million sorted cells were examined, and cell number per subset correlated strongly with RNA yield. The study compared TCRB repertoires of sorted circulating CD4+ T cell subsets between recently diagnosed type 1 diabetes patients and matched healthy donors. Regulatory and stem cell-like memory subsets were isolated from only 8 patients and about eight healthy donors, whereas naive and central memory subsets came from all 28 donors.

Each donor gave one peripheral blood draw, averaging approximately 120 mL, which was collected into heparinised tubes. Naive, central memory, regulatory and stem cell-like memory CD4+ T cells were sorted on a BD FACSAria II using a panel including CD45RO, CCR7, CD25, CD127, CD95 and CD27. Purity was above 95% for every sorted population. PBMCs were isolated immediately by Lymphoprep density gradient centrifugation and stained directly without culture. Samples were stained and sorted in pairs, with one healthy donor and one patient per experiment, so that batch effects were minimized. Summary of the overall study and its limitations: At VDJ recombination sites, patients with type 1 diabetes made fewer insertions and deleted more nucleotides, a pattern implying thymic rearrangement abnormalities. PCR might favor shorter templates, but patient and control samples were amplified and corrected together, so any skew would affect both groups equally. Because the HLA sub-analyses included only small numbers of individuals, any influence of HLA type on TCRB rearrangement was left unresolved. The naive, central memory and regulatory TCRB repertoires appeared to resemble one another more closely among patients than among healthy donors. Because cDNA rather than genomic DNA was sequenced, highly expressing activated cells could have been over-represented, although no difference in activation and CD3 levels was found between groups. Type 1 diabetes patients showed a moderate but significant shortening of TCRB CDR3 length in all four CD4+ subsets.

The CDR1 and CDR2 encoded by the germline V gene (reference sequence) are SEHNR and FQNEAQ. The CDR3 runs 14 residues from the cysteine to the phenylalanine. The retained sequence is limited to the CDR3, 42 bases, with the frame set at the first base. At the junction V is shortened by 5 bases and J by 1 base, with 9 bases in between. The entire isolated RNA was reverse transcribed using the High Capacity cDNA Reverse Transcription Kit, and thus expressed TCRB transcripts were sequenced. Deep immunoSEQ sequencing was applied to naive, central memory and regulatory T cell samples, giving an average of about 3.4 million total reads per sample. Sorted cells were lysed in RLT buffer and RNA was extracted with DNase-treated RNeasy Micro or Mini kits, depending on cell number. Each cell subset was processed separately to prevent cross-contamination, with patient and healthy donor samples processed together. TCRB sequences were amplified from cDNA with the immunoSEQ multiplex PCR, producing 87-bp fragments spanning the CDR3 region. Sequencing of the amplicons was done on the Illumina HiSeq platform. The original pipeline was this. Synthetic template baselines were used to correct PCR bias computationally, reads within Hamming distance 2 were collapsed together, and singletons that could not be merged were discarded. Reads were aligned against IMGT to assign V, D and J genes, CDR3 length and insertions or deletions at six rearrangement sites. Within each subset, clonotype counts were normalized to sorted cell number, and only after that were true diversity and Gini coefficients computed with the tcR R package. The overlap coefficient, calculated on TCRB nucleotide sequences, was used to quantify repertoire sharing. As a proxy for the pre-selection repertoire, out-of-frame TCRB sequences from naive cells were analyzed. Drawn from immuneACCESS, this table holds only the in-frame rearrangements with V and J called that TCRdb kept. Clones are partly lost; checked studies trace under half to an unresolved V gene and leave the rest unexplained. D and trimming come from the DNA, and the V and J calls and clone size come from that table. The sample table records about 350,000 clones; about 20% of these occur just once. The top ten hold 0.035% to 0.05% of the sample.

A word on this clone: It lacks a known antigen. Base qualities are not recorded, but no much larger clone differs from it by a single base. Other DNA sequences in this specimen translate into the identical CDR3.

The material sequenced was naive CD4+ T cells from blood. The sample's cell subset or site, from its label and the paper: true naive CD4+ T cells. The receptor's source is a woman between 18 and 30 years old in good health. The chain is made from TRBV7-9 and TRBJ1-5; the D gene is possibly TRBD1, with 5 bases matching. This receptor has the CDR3 CASSPQGSNQPQHF. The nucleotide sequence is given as TGTGCCAGCAGCCCGCAGGGCAGCAATCAGCCCCAGCATTTT. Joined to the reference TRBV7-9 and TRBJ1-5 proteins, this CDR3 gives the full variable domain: DTGVSQNPRHKITKRGQNVTFRCDPISEHNRLYWYRQTLGQGPEFLTYFQNEAQLEKSRLLSDRFSAERPKGSFSTLEIQRTEQGDSAMYLCASSPQGSNQPQHFGDGTRLSIL.